This T cell receptor (beta chain) was found in a study of shared clonotypes between healthy human individuals. All of the donors resided in Nashville, Tennessee, and each was a Caucasian adult. About 90 million PBMCs per unsorted sample were used for genomic DNA. The germline V gene encodes CDR1 SGHRS and CDR2 YFSETQ. This CDR3 contains 16 residues. J lost 5 bases, V lost 5 bases, and 12 bases had no gene match. This table comes from immunoSEQ multiplex PCR, and its TCRdb copy is limited to in-frame clones, with some not included. The data show 450,000 to 500,000 clones, over 70% seen once. The V gene is TRBV5-1, the J gene TRBJ2-3, with 9 bases fitting TRBD1. The material sequenced was PBMCs. This receptor was taken from a woman aged 40 to 50 in good health. Some clones in this sample may be carry-over from other donors' samples. The CDR3 here is CASSYQQDRGLDTQYF. In DNA, the CDR3 is TGCGCCAGCAGTTACCAACAGGACAGGGGTCTAGATACGCAGTATTTT.